The clone carrying this TCR beta chain was seen repeatedly, ten times or more. Unique molecular identifiers tagged the TCRbeta library. Via MiXCR, TCRdb re-called the PCR reads, giving one row per CDR3 protein. This sample has 600,000 or so distinct CDR3 sequences, with more than 20% found just once. The sample belongs to a study of T-cell reconstitution after alpha-beta-depleted transplantation in children. V dropped 6 bases and J dropped 6 bases, with 20 bases sitting between them. In germline, CDR1 is SGHAT, CDR2 FQDESV (reference sequence). This CDR3 region has 16 residues. The sequence was collected from a boy younger than two who had a stem cell transplant for acute myeloid leukemia, so the T cells may come from the graft donor. Material: PBMCs, mostly from graft donor cells, obtained 360 days after TCRalphabeta/CD19-depleted stem cell transplant. The V gene is TRBV11-1, the J gene TRBJ2-2; D possibly corresponds to TRBD1 (5 bases). CDR3 residues: CASRGLGRQFSGELFF. As DNA, the CDR3 is TGTGCCAGCAGGGGGCTGGGCAGGCAGTTCTCCGGGGAGCTGTTTTTT. Complete variable domain (other parts from reference TRBV11-1 and TRBJ2-2): EAEVAQSPRYKITEKSQAVAFWCDPISGHATLYWYRQILGQGPELLVQFQDESVVDDSQLPKDRFSAERLKGVDSTLKIQPAELGDSAMYLCASRGLGRQFSGELFFGEGSRLTVL.